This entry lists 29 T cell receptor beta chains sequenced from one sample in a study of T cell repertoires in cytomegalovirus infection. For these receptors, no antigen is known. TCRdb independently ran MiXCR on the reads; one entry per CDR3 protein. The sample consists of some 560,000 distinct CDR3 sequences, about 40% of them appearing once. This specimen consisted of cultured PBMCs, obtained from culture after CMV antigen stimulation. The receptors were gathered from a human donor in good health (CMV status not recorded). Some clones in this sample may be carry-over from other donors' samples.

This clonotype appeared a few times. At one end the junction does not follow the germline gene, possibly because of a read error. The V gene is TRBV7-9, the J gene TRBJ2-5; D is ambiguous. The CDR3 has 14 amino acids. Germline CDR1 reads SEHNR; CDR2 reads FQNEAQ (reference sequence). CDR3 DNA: TGTGCCAGCAGCCCCAGCGAGAACATCAGAACCCGGTACTTC. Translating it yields CASSPSENIRTRYF.

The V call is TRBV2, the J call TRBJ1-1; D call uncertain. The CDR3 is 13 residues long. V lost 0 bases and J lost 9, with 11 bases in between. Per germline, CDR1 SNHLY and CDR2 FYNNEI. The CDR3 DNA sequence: TGTGCCAGCAGTGAAGCGGGCATGAGAAAAGCTTTCTTT. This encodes CASSEAGMRKAFF. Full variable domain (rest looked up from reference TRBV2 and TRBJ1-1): EPEVTQTPSHQVTQMGQEVILRCVPISNHLYFYWYRQILGQKVEFLVSFYNNEISEKSEIFDDQFSVERPDGSNFTLKIRSTKLEDSAMYFCASSEAGMRKAFFGQGTRLTVV.

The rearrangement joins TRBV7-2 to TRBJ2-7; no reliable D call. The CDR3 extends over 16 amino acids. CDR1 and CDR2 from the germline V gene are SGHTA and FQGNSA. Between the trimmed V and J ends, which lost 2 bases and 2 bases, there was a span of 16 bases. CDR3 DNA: TGTGCCAGCAGCTTAACCCCGCTCGGTTACACCTACGAGCAGTACTTC. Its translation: CASSLTPLGYTYEQYF.

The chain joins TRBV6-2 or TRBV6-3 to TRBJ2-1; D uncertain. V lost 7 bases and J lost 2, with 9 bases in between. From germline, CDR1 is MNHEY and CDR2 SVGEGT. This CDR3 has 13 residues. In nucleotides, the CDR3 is TGTGCCAGCACCCTATCCCCCTACAATGAGCAGTTCTTC. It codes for CASTLSPYNEQFF.

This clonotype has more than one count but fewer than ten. CDR3 in DNA: TGTGCCAGCAGCCTACGGACCGGGAACACCGGGGAGCTGTTTTTT. It yields the protein CASSLRTGNTGELFF. The V call is TRBV11-2, the J call TRBJ2-2, with D unclear. This CDR3 contains 15 residues. Between the trimmed V and J ends, which lost 5 bases and 1 base, there was a span of 11 bases. Germline-derived CDR1 and CDR2 are SGHAT and FQNNGV.

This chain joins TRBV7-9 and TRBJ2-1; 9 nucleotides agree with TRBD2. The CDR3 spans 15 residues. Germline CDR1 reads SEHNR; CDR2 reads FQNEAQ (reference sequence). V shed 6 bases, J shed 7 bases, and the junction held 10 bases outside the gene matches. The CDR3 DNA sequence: TGTGCCAGCAGGTTACAAATAGCGGGAGCGAATGAGCAGTTCTTC. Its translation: CASRLQIAGANEQFF.

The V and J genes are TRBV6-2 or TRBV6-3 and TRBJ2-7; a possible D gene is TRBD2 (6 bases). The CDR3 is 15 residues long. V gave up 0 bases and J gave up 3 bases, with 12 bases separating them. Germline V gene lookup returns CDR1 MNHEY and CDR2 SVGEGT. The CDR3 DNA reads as TGTGCCAGCAGTTACTCCTCTAGCGCCAGCTACGAGCAGTACTTC. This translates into CASSYSSSASYEQYF.

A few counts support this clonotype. The CDR3 protein is CASSLAGALDSPLHF. In nucleotides, the CDR3 is TGTGCCAGCAGCTTAGCGGGGGCGCTTGATTCACCCCTCCACTTT. This sequence joins TRBV7-2 and TRBJ1-6, with D possibly matching TRBD1 (6 bases). CDR1 and CDR2 (germline): SGHTA, FQGNSA. V was trimmed by 0 bases and J by 8 bases, leaving 11 bases between them. CDR3 length: 15 amino acids.

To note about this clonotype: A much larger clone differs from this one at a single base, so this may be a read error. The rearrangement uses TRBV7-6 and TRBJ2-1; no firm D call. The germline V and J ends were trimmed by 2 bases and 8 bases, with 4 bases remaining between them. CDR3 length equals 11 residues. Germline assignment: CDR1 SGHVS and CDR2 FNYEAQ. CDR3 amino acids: CASSLNDEQFF. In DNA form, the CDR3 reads TGTGCCAGCAGCTTAAATGATGAGCAGTTCTTC.

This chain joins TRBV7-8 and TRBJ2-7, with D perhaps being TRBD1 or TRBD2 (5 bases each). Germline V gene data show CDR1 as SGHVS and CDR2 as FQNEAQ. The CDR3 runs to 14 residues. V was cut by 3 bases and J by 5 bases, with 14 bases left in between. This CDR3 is CASSFGTRRHEQYF. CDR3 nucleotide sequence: TGTGCCAGCAGCTTCGGGACCCGACGCCACGAGCAGTACTTC.

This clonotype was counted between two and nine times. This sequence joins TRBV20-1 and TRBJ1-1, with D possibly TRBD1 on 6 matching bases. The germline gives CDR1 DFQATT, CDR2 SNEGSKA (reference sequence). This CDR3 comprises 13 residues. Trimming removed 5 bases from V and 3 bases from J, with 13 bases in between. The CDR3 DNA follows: TGCAGTGCTGGCAAAGGGGGTGACACTGAAGCTTTCTTT. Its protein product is CSAGKGGDTEAFF.

CDR3 amino acids: CASSFGPERGTNEKLFF. The CDR3 DNA is TGTGCCAGCAGTTTCGGTCCTGAAAGGGGGACTAATGAAAAACTGTTTTTT. This rearrangement joins TRBV27 to TRBJ1-4; TRBD1 is a possible D gene (6 bases). CDR3 length: 17 amino acids. V was shortened by 3 bases and J by 2 bases, with 16 bases between the two germline ends. Germline V gene lookup returns CDR1 MNHEY and CDR2 SMNVEV (reference sequence).

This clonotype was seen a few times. The CDR3 DNA reads as TGCGCCAGCAGCCAATTCGGACTAGCGGGAGATACGCAGTATTTT. Protein sequence: CASSQFGLAGDTQYF. The genes are TRBV4-1 and TRBJ2-3; 11 nucleotides align to TRBD2. V shed 2 bases, J shed 5 bases, and the junction held 3 bases outside the gene matches. CDR1 and CDR2 from the germline V gene are MGHRA and YSYEKL. The CDR3 is made up of 15 amino acids.

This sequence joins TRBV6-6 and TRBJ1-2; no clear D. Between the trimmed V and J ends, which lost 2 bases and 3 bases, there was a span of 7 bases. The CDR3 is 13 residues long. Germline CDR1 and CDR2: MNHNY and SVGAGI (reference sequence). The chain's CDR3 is CASSYIRDYGYTF. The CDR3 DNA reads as TGTGCCAGCAGTTACATAAGGGACTATGGCTACACCTTC.

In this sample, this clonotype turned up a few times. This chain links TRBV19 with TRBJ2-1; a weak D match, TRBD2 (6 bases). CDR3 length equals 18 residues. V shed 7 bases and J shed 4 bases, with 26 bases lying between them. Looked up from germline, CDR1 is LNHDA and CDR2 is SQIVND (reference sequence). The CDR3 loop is CASMKQRSTRDFYNEQFF. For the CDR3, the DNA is TGTGCCAGTATGAAACAGCGCTCCACCCGGGACTTTTACAATGAGCAGTTCTTC. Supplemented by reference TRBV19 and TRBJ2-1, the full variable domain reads DGGITQSPKYLFRKEGQNVTLSCEQNLNHDAMYWYRQDPGQGLRLIYYSQIVNDFQKGDIAEGYSVSREKKESFPLTVTSAQKNPTAFYLCASMKQRSTRDFYNEQFFGPGTRLTVL.

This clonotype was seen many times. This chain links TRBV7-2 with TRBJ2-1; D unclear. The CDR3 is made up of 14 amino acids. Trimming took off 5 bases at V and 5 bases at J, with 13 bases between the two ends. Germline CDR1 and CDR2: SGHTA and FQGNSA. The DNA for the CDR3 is TGTGCCAGCAGCCTAGTAGGTGGAGACAATGAGCAGTTCTTC. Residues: CASSLVGGDNEQFF.

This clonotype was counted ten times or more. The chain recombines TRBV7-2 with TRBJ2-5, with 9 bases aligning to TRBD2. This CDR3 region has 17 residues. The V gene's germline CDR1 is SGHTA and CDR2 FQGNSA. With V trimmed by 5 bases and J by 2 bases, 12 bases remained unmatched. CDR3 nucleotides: TGTGCCAGCAGCCCCACCCTTGGCGGGGGGGTACAAGAGACCCAGTACTTC. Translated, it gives CASSPTLGGGVQETQYF.

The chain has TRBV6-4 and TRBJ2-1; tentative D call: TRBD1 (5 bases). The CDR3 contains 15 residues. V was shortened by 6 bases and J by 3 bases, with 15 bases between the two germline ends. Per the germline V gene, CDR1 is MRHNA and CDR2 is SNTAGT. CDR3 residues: CASSPGHTGYNEQFF. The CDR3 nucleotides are TGTGCCAGCAGCCCAGGACACACCGGCTACAATGAGCAGTTCTTC.

The CDR3 region is CASRDFYYEQYF. The DNA of the CDR3 is TGTGCCAGCAGGGATTTTTACTACGAGCAGTACTTC. The chain recombines TRBV6-1 with TRBJ2-7; D unresolved. V was shortened by 6 bases and J by 3 bases, with 9 bases between the two germline ends. CDR1 is MNHNS and CDR2 is SASEGT in the germline V gene. This CDR3 has 12 amino acids.

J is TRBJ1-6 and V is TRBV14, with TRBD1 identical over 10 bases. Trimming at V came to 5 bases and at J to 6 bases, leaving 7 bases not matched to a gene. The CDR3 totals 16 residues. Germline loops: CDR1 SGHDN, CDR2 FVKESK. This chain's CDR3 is CASSDWDRGFNSPLHF. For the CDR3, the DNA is TGTGCCAGCAGCGACTGGGACAGGGGCTTTAATTCACCCCTCCACTTT.

The CDR3 nucleotides are TGTGCCAGCAGCAGAGATAATTGGGGGTCGAAAGATACGCAGTATTTT. Amino acids: CASSRDNWGSKDTQYF. V is TRBV7-8 and J is TRBJ2-3; the D call may be TRBD1 or TRBD2 (5 bases each). Germline loops: CDR1 SGHVS, CDR2 FQNEAQ. Trimming left V 5 bases short and J 5 bases short, with 20 bases between. This CDR3 contains 16 residues.

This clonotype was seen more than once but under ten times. CDR3 bases: TGTGCCAGCAGCTTTAGCTTACAGGGGGCGGGCTACACCTTC. The encoded protein is CASSFSLQGAGYTF. The rearrangement links TRBV7-2 to TRBJ1-2; 9 bases match TRBD1. V lost 3 bases, J lost 8 bases, and 7 bases stayed unmatched. This CDR3 contains 14 residues. Germline V gives CDR1 SGHTA, CDR2 FQGNSA.

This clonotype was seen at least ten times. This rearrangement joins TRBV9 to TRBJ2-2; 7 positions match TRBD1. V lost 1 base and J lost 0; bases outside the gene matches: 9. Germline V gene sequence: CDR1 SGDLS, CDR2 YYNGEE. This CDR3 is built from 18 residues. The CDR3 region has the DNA TGTGCCAGCAGCGTACAGACCGGGACAGAGACGAACACCGGGGAGCTGTTTTTT. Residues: CASSVQTGTETNTGELFF.

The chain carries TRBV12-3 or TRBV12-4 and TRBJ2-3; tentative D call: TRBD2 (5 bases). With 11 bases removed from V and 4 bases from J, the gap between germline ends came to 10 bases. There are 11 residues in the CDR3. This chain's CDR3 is CAAGGADTQYF. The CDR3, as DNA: TGTGCCGCGGGTGGGGCAGATACGCAGTATTTT.

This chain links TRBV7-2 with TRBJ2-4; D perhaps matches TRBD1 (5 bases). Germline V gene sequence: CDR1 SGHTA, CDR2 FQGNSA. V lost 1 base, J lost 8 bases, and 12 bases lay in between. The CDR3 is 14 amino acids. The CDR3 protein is CASSLVRGADIQYF. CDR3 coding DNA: TGTGCCAGCAGCTTAGTAAGGGGTGCGGACATTCAGTACTTC.

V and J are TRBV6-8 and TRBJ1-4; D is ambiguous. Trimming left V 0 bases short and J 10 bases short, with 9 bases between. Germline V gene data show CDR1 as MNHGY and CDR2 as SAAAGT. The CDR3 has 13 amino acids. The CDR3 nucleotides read TGTGCCAGCAGTTACTCCACTTATGGAAAACTGTTTTTT. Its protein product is CASSYSTYGKLFF.

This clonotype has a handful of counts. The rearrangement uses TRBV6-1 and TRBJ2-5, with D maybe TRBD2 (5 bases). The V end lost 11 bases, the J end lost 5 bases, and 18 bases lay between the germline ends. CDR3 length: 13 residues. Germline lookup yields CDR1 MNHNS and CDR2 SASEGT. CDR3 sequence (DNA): TGTGCCTGTTCAGGCGGCCCGGGGGAGACCCAGTACTTC. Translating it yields CACSGGPGETQYF.

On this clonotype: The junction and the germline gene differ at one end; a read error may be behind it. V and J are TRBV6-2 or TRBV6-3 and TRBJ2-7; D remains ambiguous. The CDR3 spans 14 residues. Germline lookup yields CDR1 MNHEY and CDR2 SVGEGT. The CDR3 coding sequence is TGTGCCAGCAGTTACTCAGGCGACTCCTACGAGCTGTACTTC. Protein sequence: CASSYSGDSYELYF.

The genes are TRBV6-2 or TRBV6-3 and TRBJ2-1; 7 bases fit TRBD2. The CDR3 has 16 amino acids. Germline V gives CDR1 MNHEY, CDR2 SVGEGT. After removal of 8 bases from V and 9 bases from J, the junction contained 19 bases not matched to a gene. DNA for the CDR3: TGTGCCAGCCGGGGGGTGCTCCGGGACTGGTTCGGTGAGCAGTTCTTC. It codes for CASRGVLRDWFGEQFF.